Sequencing of this TCR beta chain was carried out in a study of OX40 agonist ivuxolimab in advanced cancers. Turning to the overall study: Ivuxolimab, which targeted the costimulatory receptor OX40 (CD134), was an agonistic, fully human IgG2 monoclonal antibody. Peripheral TCRbeta sequencing was intended to test whether TCR sequence diversity was altered and clonal T-cell expansion was caused by ivuxolimab. Intravenous ivuxolimab was administered to patients every 2 weeks at six dose levels: 0.01, 0.1, 0.3, 1.5, 3 and 10 mg/kg. The paper describes the monotherapy dose-escalation part (N = 52 patients) of the phase I trial of ivuxolimab. A male proportion of roughly 80% and a mean age of about 60 years, ranging from 23 to 79, were recorded for the dose-escalation cohort. Patients were allowed to have had prior anti-PD-1, anti-PD-L1 or anti-CTLA-4 therapy, and around two fifths of the dose-escalation patients had been treated with checkpoint inhibitors. Of the 50 or so patients in dose escalation, 19 had hepatocellular carcinoma, approximately 15 had melanoma, 9 had renal cell carcinoma and 9 had head and neck cancer. Partial responses occurred in three dose-escalation patients, of whom one had hepatocellular carcinoma and two had cutaneous melanoma. Paper-wide results and their limitations: Clonal expansion of both CD4+ and CD8+ blood T cells was observed from baseline to week 6 at doses 0.1 to 3.0 mg/kg. Low levels of normalized T-cell clonal expansion were also seen in some nonresponding patients. Which antigens the clonally expanded peripheral T cells were specific for was not determined. In the 0.1-3.0 mg/kg groups, partial responders had among the lowest normalized peripheral clonal expansion, particularly in CD8+ T cells. On average, CD8+ T cells showed more expanded clones than CD4+ T cells after ivuxolimab.

This clone was observed once. No cognate antigen has been identified for it. Nothing much larger sits one base from this clone, and base qualities are not available. Genomic DNA was isolated from the sorted cells so that the TCRbeta CDR3 region could be sequenced. TCRbeta CDR3 regions were sequenced using the immunoSEQ Assay. Entries here come from immuneACCESS through TCRdb and include only in-frame sequences with V and J called. Some clones fail to appear in such tables; in the studies checked, an unresolved V gene covers under half of the shortfall, and the cause of the remainder is unknown. The sample yields roughly 40,000 clones; around nine tenths were counted once. Roughly an eighth of the sample belongs to the ten largest clones. The trial excluded patients who had a history of autoimmune disease or were on systemic immunosuppression. Peripheral blood for TCR sequencing was collected from all dose cohorts at baseline, on cycle 4 day 1, and on cycle 7 day 1. The samples were drawn from a first-in-human, open-label, multicenter phase I dose-escalation trial of ivuxolimab. The trial enrolled adults with locally advanced or metastatic head and neck squamous cell, hepatocellular, melanoma or renal cell carcinoma. Before TCR sequencing, CD4+ and CD8+ T cells were separately sorted from peripheral blood.

The clonotype comes from an adult with an advanced solid tumor such as melanoma, head and neck, liver or kidney cancer. Sample: CD4+ or CD8+ T cells sorted from blood, taken in a trial of the OX40 agonist ivuxolimab.

CDR3 protein: CASIEKYREWTDTQYF. The sequenced DNA: TGTGCCAGCATAGAGAAGTATCGGGAGTGGACAGATACGCAGTATTTT. The chain joins TRBV2 to TRBJ2-3, and possibly TRBD2, on 6 matching bases. The germline V gene yields SNHLY for CDR1 and FYNNEI for CDR2. At the junction V is shortened by 7 bases and J by 3 bases, with 20 bases in between. Counted from cysteine to phenylalanine, this CDR3 has 16 amino acids. Left in the record is the CDR3 DNA by itself, 48 bases read in frame from the first base.